The 18 T cell receptor beta chains below all came from one sample that was sequenced in a study of Graves' ophthalmopathy and Graves' hyperthyroidism. The authors amplified TCR beta CDR3 regions, and they did so from RNA transcripts for repertoire sequencing. Second-round multiplex PCR followed a first-round RT-PCR using HTBI primers. TCRdb itself ran the multiplex PCR reads through MiXCR, one entry per CDR3 protein. The sample includes 580,000 or so distinct CDR3 sequences, 39% of them seen just once. The sequencing sample was made of peripheral blood or thyroid tissue (not recorded which). These receptors originate from an adult man with Graves' hyperthyroidism.

This clonotype came up many times. V and J are TRBV27 and TRBJ2-5, with TRBD1 matching over 9 bases. This CDR3 is 13 amino acids long. Per the germline V gene, CDR1 is MNHEY and CDR2 is SMNVEV (reference sequence). V lost 6 bases to trimming and J lost 5 bases; unmatched junction nucleotides: 4. This chain's CDR3 is CASRDRGGETQYF. Written as DNA, the CDR3 is TGTGCCAGCAGGGACAGGGGAGGGGAGACCCAGTACTTC.

The chain is built from TRBV15 and TRBJ1-1; D unclear. From germline, CDR1 is LNHNV and CDR2 YYDKDF (reference sequence). CDR3 length: 14 residues. Deletions cut 3 bases from V and 1 base from J, with 9 bases between. The CDR3 bases are TGTGCCACCAGCAGTTGGGGTTCGAACACTGAAGCTTTCTTT. Its protein product is CATSSWGSNTEAFF. Full variable domain (outside the CDR3, taken from reference TRBV15 and TRBJ1-1): DAMVIQNPRYQVTQFGKPVTLSCSQTLNHNVMYWYQQKSSQAPKLLFHYYDKDFNNEADTPDNFQSRRPNTSFCFLDIRSPGLGDTAMYLCATSSWGSNTEAFFGQGTRLTVV.

This clonotype was seen ten or more times. J is TRBJ1-2 and V is TRBV3-1; 7 positions agree with TRBD1. CDR3 size: 12 residues. V shed 7 bases, J shed 7 bases, and the junction held 6 bases outside the gene matches. Germline assignment: CDR1 LGHDT and CDR2 YNNKEL (reference sequence). CDR3 nucleotide sequence: TGTGCCAGCACCTCGACAGGGAGTGGCTACACCTTC. It codes for CASTSTGSGYTF.

The chain couples TRBV25-1 to TRBJ2-5; 9 bases fit TRBD2. Germline V gene lookup returns CDR1 MGHDK and CDR2 SYGVNS. V lost 4 bases, J lost 5 bases, and 8 bases stayed unmatched. This CDR3 contains 15 residues. The CDR3 DNA reads as TGTGCCAGCAGTGCTTCCGTAGCGGGAGAGGAGACCCAGTACTTC. This encodes CASSASVAGEETQYF.

This chain links TRBV5-1 with TRBJ2-5; 9 bases line up with TRBD2. Germline CDR1 and CDR2: SGHRS and YFSETQ. The V gene end was trimmed by 2 bases and the J gene end by 8 bases; junction bases not matched to a gene: 7. The CDR3 totals 14 residues. In nucleotides, the CDR3 is TGCGCCAGCAGCTTTGGAGCGGGGGGTCGTACCCAGTACTTC. Its protein is CASSFGAGGRTQYF.

Many counts were recorded for this clonotype. The chain has TRBV4-1 and TRBJ2-7; D is unresolved. There are 11 residues in the CDR3. The V end was cut by 4 bases, the J end by 7 bases, with 8 bases between. Germline CDR1 is MGHRA and CDR2 is YSYEKL. CDR3 sequence: CASSLRTEQYF. In nucleotides, the CDR3 is TGCGCCAGCAGCCTCCGAACGGAGCAGTACTTC.

This clonotype was seen repeatedly, ten times or more. This sequence joins TRBV24-1 and TRBJ2-5; no definite D call. The CDR3 is made up of 13 amino acids. Trimming removed 5 bases at V and 5 bases at J, with 11 bases between. Germline values: CDR1 KGHDR, CDR2 SFDVKD. CDR3 sequence (DNA): TGTGCCACCAGTGGCCAGGTGTCGGAGACCCAGTACTTC. The encoded protein is CATSGQVSETQYF.

CDR3 amino acids: CASSNSWEAYEQYF. CDR3 bases: TGTGCCAGCAGTAATAGCTGGGAAGCCTACGAGCAGTACTTC. J is TRBJ2-7 and V is TRBV6-6; D is unresolved. The V gene lost 5 bases and the J gene lost 2 bases, with 13 bases spanning the gap. The germline V gene encodes CDR1 MNHNY and CDR2 SVGAGI (reference sequence). The CDR3 is 14 amino acids.

This clonotype was observed a few times. The chain employs TRBV19 and TRBJ1-6, with D unresolved. Germline V gives CDR1 LNHDA, CDR2 SQIVND (reference sequence). V was shortened by 5 bases and J by 5 bases, with 7 bases between the two germline ends. This CDR3 is built from 13 residues. CDR3 bases: TGTGCCAGTAGTGGGGTCGATAATTCACCCCTCCACTTT. It encodes CASSGVDNSPLHF. Full variable domain (outside the CDR3, taken from reference TRBV19 and TRBJ1-6): DGGITQSPKYLFRKEGQNVTLSCEQNLNHDAMYWYRQDPGQGLRLIYYSQIVNDFQKGDIAEGYSVSREKKESFPLTVTSAQKNPTAFYLCASSGVDNSPLHFGNGTRLTVT.

To note about this clonotype: The germline gene is not matched at one end of the junction; a read error may be the cause. The chain couples TRBV7-7 to TRBJ2-1, with D unresolved. Germline CDR1 reads SSHAT; CDR2 reads FNYEAQ (reference sequence). CDR3 length: 13 residues. The CDR3 spells CASSRQGYNEQFF. Here the CDR3 DNA reads TGTGCTAGCAGCCGACAAGGATACAATGAGCAGTTCTTC. Complete variable domain (other parts from reference TRBV7-7 and TRBJ2-1): GAGVSQSPRYKVTKRGQDVTLRCDPISSHATLYWYQQALGQGPEFLTYFNYEAQPDKSGLPSDRFSAERPEGSISTLTIQRTEQRDSAMYRCASSRQGYNEQFFGPGTRLTVL.

This clonotype showed up many times. This chain links TRBV29-1 with TRBJ2-7; TRBD1 matches 7 bases. This CDR3 comprises 13 residues. After removal of 5 bases from V and 2 bases from J, the junction contained 6 bases not matched to a gene. Germline-derived CDR1 and CDR2 are SQVTM and ANQGSEA. In DNA, the CDR3 is TGCAGCGTTATTCTAGACAGGGCCTACGAGCAGTACTTC. Residues: CSVILDRAYEQYF.

This chain links TRBV28 with TRBJ1-5; maybe TRBD1 (5 bases). With 5 bases removed from V and 2 bases from J, the gap between germline ends came to 16 bases. CDR1 is MDHEN, CDR2 SYDVKM, per germline. CDR3 size: 16 residues. CDR3 residues: CASSPTLGPGNQPQHF. The CDR3 nucleotides read TGTGCCAGCAGTCCGACCCTGGGGCCTGGCAATCAGCCCCAGCATTTT. Full variable domain (rest looked up from reference TRBV28 and TRBJ1-5): DVKVTQSSRYLVKRTGEKVFLECVQDMDHENMFWYRQDPGLGLRLIYFSYDVKMKEKGDIPEGYSVSREKKERFSLILESASTNQTSMYLCASSPTLGPGNQPQHFGDGTRLSIL.

This clonotype was recorded a few times. V is TRBV5-1 and J is TRBJ1-4; TRBD1 matches at 11 bases. CDR3 size: 17 residues. Germline-derived CDR1 and CDR2 are SGHRS and YFSETQ. Losses at the gene ends were 1 base for V and 8 bases for J; bases not matched to a gene: 10. The CDR3: CASSLPPDRGRAEKLFF. The CDR3 nucleotides read TGCGCCAGCAGCTTGCCCCCGGACAGGGGGCGAGCGGAAAAACTGTTTTTT.

At least ten counts were recorded for this clonotype. The chain carries TRBV7-6 and TRBJ2-7; D is undetermined. This CDR3 region has 15 residues. Germline CDR1 is SGHVS and CDR2 is FNYEAQ. Trimming removed 0 bases from V and 0 bases from J, with 9 bases in between. CDR3 nucleotide sequence: TGTGCCAGCAGCTTAGCACCGGTCGACTCCTACGAGCAGTACTTC. Its translation is CASSLAPVDSYEQYF.

This clonotype showed up many times. This chain connects TRBV5-1 to TRBJ2-7; D may correspond to TRBD1 or TRBD2 (7 bases each). The CDR3 runs 15 residues. Germline loops: CDR1 SGHRS, CDR2 YFSETQ. Trimming removed 4 bases at V and 7 bases at J, with 21 bases between. The CDR3, as DNA: TGCGCCAGCAGCAGGGAGGGACAGATGATGGGGGAGCAGTACTTC. Protein sequence: CASSREGQMMGEQYF.

This clonotype showed up many times. This sequence joins TRBV11-3 and TRBJ2-7; perhaps D is TRBD1 or TRBD2 (5 bases each). CDR3 length: 14 residues. Trimming took off 4 bases at V and 6 bases at J, with 16 bases between the two ends. The germline gives CDR1 SGHNT, CDR2 YENEEA. The DNA for the CDR3 is TGTGCCAGCAGCTCGTCGGGACCCTTGCTCGAGCAGTACTTC. This encodes CASSSSGPLLEQYF.

This clonotype has more than one count but fewer than ten. V usage is TRBV7-3 and J usage is TRBJ2-3; 10 positions match TRBD2. The ends lost 5 bases at V and 2 bases at J; junction bases unmatched: 7. Germline V gene lookup returns CDR1 SGHTA and CDR2 FQGTGA. The CDR3 extends over 16 amino acids. The CDR3 is CASSPGTSAFTDTQYF. CDR3 DNA sequence: TGTGCCAGCAGCCCTGGGACTAGCGCTTTCACAGATACGCAGTATTTT.

The J gene is TRBJ1-5, the V gene TRBV7-8; D is unresolved. The CDR3 contains 13 residues. CDR1 is SGHVS and CDR2 is FQNEAQ in the germline V gene. The CDR3 spells CARRRASNQPQHF. For the CDR3, the DNA is TGTGCTAGGCGTCGGGCCAGCAATCAGCCCCAGCATTTT.